Here is one T cell receptor (beta chain) with its context. Antigen unknown. The length of the CDR3 is 15 residues. Germline lookup yields CDR1 MNHEY and CDR2 SMNVEV (reference sequence). V was pared by 4 bases and J by 0 bases, with 10 bases between. The data were taken from a study of T cells after yellow fever vaccination. TCRdb called the 5' RACE reads again in MiXCR, with one record for every CDR3 protein. The top ten clones hold about 15% of a sample with some 670,000 distinct CDR3 sequences, 9% to 15% of them seen once. General study points: Booster sampling recovered most clones from primary vaccination (under 97% CD4, approximately 88% CD8).

Specimen: PBMCs, collected on the day of the yellow fever booster vaccination. The rearrangement joins TRBV27 to TRBJ2-1, with D hard to call. The TCR sequence derives from a man aged 25-40 years who received the YFV17D yellow fever vaccine. In nucleotides, the CDR3 is TGTGCCAGCAGTTCCCCCTGGAGCTCCTACAATGAGCAGTTCTTC. Translation gives CASSSPWSSYNEQFF.